Shown below are 25 T cell receptor beta chains from a single sample sequenced in a study of T cells in Graves' hyperthyroidism and ophthalmopathy. Amplification yielded TCR beta CDR3 regions, with RNA transcripts as the source. HTBI primers were used for first-round RT-PCR of the TCR CDR3. A single record per CDR3 protein comes from TCRdb applying MiXCR to the multiplex PCR reads. The sample lists approximately 610,000 distinct CDR3 sequences; 14% to 15% were seen once. Sequenced sample: blood. The receptors come from a woman between 40 and 50 years old with Graves' ophthalmopathy.

This clonotype was recorded at least ten times. This sequence joins TRBV24-1 and TRBJ2-7, with 7 bases fitting TRBD1. The CDR3 is made up of 13 amino acids. Germline CDR1 reads KGHDR; CDR2 reads SFDVKD. J gave up 5 bases and V 4 bases, and 4 bases lay outside the gene matches. The CDR3 sequence is CATSEQGLDEQYF. Written as DNA, the CDR3 is TGTGCCACCAGTGAACAGGGGTTGGACGAGCAGTACTTC.

This clonotype was detected many times. This chain uses TRBV5-1 with TRBJ2-2, with TRBD1 identical over 7 bases. The CDR3 extends over 13 amino acids. Germline CDR1 and CDR2: SGHRS and YFSETQ. J gave up 6 bases and V 3 bases, and 2 bases lay outside the gene matches. The CDR3 region has the DNA TGCGCCAGCAGCTATGGACAGGCCGGGGAGCTGTTTTTT. Protein product: CASSYGQAGELFF. The whole variable domain, filled in from reference TRBV5-1 and TRBJ2-2, reads KAGVTQTPRYLIKTRGQQVTLSCSPISGHRSVSWYQQTPGQGLQFLFEYFSETQRNKGNFPGRFSGRQFSNSRSEMNVSTLELGDSALYLCASSYGQAGELFFGEGSRLTVL.

The chain carries TRBV20-1 and TRBJ2-7; no clear D. The CDR3 sequence is 15 residues long. Germline assignment: CDR1 DFQATT and CDR2 SNEGSKA (reference sequence). V was cut by 1 base and J by 1 base, with 14 bases left in between. CDR3 sequence (DNA): TGCAGTGCTAGAGGGGATGGGCCAATATCCTACGAGCAGTACTTC. Translating gives CSARGDGPISYEQYF.

The sample holds a few counts of this clonotype. The J gene is TRBJ2-7, the V gene TRBV6-2 or TRBV6-3, with TRBD1 matching 10 bases. This CDR3 region has 15 residues. Germline-derived CDR1 and CDR2 are MNHEY and SVGEGT. V was clipped by 4 bases and J by 1 base; unmatched bases: 4. The CDR3 sequence is CASSSDRGYSYEQYF. CDR3 DNA sequence: TGTGCCAGCAGTTCGGACAGGGGGTATTCCTACGAGCAGTACTTC.

This clonotype came up many times. The CDR3 nucleotides read TGCAGCGTTGAGGGACAGGGGGATCACGAGCAGTACTTC. It encodes CSVEGQGDHEQYF. This rearrangement joins TRBV29-1 to TRBJ2-7; 11 bases are a match to TRBD1. Germline V CDR1 and CDR2: SQVTM, ANQGSEA. The CDR3 totals 13 residues. J gave up 5 bases and V 3 bases, and 3 bases lay outside the gene matches.

There are a few counts of this clonotype. CDR3 loop: CASSIAGQVPYEQYF. The DNA for the CDR3 is TGTGCCAGTAGTATAGCGGGACAAGTCCCCTACGAGCAGTACTTC. The chain has TRBV19 and TRBJ2-7; the D gene is possibly TRBD1 (6 bases). Germline V gives CDR1 LNHDA, CDR2 SQIVND (reference sequence). V dropped 1 base and J dropped 2 bases, with 12 bases sitting between them. The length of the CDR3 is 15 residues. The full variable domain, completed using reference TRBV19 and TRBJ2-7, is DGGITQSPKYLFRKEGQNVTLSCEQNLNHDAMYWYRQDPGQGLRLIYYSQIVNDFQKGDIAEGYSVSREKKESFPLTVTSAQKNPTAFYLCASSIAGQVPYEQYFGPGTRLTVT.

This clonotype was counted at least ten times. The rearrangement uses TRBV30 and TRBJ1-2; TRBD1 matches 8 bases. There are 14 residues in the CDR3. Germline V lookup: CDR1 GTSNPN, CDR2 SVGIG (reference sequence). The ends lost 4 bases at V and 7 bases at J; junction bases unmatched: 11. In DNA form, the CDR3 reads TGTGCCTGGATTACAAAAGGGACAGGCAGTGGCTACACCTTC. Translation gives CAWITKGTGSGYTF.

The V gene is TRBV28, the J gene TRBJ2-5, with 7 positions matching TRBD1. This CDR3 is built from 20 residues. Germline values: CDR1 MDHEN, CDR2 SYDVKM. After removal of 5 bases from V and 5 bases from J, the junction contained 26 bases not matched to a gene. The CDR3, as DNA: TGTGCCAGCAGTCCTCTCCTGTCAACCCGGGACAGCCTAGGGCGGGAGACCCAGTACTTC. This sequence encodes CASSPLLSTRDSLGRETQYF.

This clonotype was seen at least ten times. This chain joins TRBV6-2 or TRBV6-3 and TRBJ2-5; D uncertain. Germline V gene lookup returns CDR1 MNHEY and CDR2 SVGEGT. There are 12 residues in the CDR3. V lost 7 bases and J 6 bases, leaving 12 bases between the germline ends. CDR3 loop: CASNHQLKTQYF. The CDR3 bases are TGTGCCAGCAACCATCAGCTAAAGACCCAGTACTTC.

In this sample, this clonotype turned up many times. The chain is built from TRBV6-1 and TRBJ2-7, with 13 bases matching TRBD2. The CDR3 sequence is 15 residues long. From germline, CDR1 is MNHNS and CDR2 SASEGT. V was clipped by 7 bases and J by 4 bases; unmatched bases: 7. CDR3 DNA: TGTGCCAGCAACCCGGGACTAGCGGGGCCGTACGAGCAGTACTTC. Its protein product is CASNPGLAGPYEQYF.

In this sample, this clonotype turned up many times. CDR3 amino acids: CASSTGLAGGALAKNIQYF. CDR3 sequence (DNA): TGTGCCAGCAGCACGGGACTAGCGGGAGGGGCGCTAGCCAAAAACATTCAGTACTTC. The J gene is TRBJ2-4, the V gene TRBV7-3, with 16 positions matching TRBD2. Germline V gene sequence: CDR1 SGHTA, CDR2 FQGTGA. V was clipped by 5 bases and J by 0 bases; unmatched bases: 7. The CDR3 has 19 residues. The full variable domain, its missing parts supplied by reference TRBV7-3 and TRBJ2-4, is GAGVSQTPSNKVTEKGKYVELRCDPISGHTALYWYRQSLGQGPEFLIYFQGTGAADDSGLPNDRFFAVRPEGSVSTLKIQRTERGDSAVYLCASSTGLAGGALAKNIQYFGAGTRLSVL.

In this sample, this clonotype turned up many times. This sequence joins TRBV12-3 or TRBV12-4 and TRBJ2-2; D perhaps matches TRBD2 (7 bases). Trimming left V 4 bases short and J 5 bases short, with 17 bases between. CDR3 length equals 16 residues. In DNA form, the CDR3 reads TGTGCCAGCAGTTCACTGGGGGGGCTGGGGACCGGGGAGCTGTTTTTT. It translates to CASSSLGGLGTGELFF.

This clonotype came up many times. The chain carries TRBV12-5 and TRBJ2-7; the D is unclear. The ends were cut back, 9 bases at V and 3 bases at J, with 12 bases in the middle. Per germline, CDR1 LGHNT and CDR2 FRNRAP. The CDR3 loop spans 12 amino acids. The CDR3 protein is CASSPPDYEQYF. The CDR3 nucleotides are TGTGCTAGCTCGCCACCCGACTACGAGCAGTACTTC.

This clonotype was seen only a few times. The V and J genes are TRBV19 and TRBJ2-7; 11 positions match TRBD2. Germline-derived CDR1 and CDR2 are LNHDA and SQIVND (reference sequence). The CDR3 is made up of 14 amino acids. V lost 3 bases, J lost 5 bases, and 3 bases stayed unmatched. CDR3 region: CASSIGTSGDEQYF. CDR3 nucleotide sequence: TGTGCCAGTAGTATCGGGACTAGCGGCGACGAGCAGTACTTC.

This clonotype has at least ten counts. The chain joins TRBV4-2 to TRBJ1-1, with D possibly TRBD1 on 5 matching bases. The V end was cut by 3 bases, the J end by 4 bases, with 15 bases between. Germline CDR1 LGHNA, CDR2 YNFKEQ. The CDR3 sequence is 15 residues long. Here the CDR3 reads CASSQTGEWGTEAFF. CDR3 bases: TGTGCCAGCAGCCAGACGGGGGAGTGGGGCACTGAAGCTTTCTTT.

At least ten counts were recorded for this clonotype. The rearrangement uses TRBV6-2 or TRBV6-3 and TRBJ2-7, with TRBD2 matching over 11 bases. The CDR3 is made up of 18 amino acids. Germline V gene data show CDR1 as MNHEY and CDR2 as SVGEGT. V shed 2 bases and J 3 bases; nucleotides not matched to a gene: 12. CDR3 bases: TGTGCCAGCAGTTACCGACTACCGGGACTAGCGGAACACTACGAGCAGTACTTC. Its protein is CASSYRLPGLAEHYEQYF.

V gene TRBV15 combines with J gene TRBJ1-5, with TRBD1 as a possible D gene (5 bases). The V end lost 0 bases, the J end lost 3 bases, and 9 bases lay between the germline ends. Germline values: CDR1 LNHNV, CDR2 YYDKDF (reference sequence). This CDR3 has 15 residues. The CDR3 loop is CATSRDKGPNQPQHF. The CDR3 region has the DNA TGTGCCACCAGCAGAGATAAGGGGCCCAATCAGCCCCAGCATTTT.

This clonotype occurred a few times. The rearrangement links TRBV6-5 to TRBJ2-5; TRBD2 agrees at 10 bases. The germline gives CDR1 MNHEY, CDR2 SVGAGI. CDR3 length equals 17 residues. Trimming removed 2 bases from V and 5 bases from J; junction bases left unmatched: 11. CDR3 in amino acids: CASSYDWLAGAGETQYF. The CDR3 nucleotides are TGTGCCAGCAGTTACGATTGGCTAGCGGGAGCAGGGGAGACCCAGTACTTC.

This clonotype was counted only a few times. The gene calls are TRBV28 and TRBJ1-3; D is unresolved. Looked up from germline, CDR1 is MDHEN and CDR2 is SYDVKM. The CDR3 contains 19 residues. Trimming cost V 4 bases and J 0 bases, with 22 bases left between them. CDR3 in amino acids: CASSSHPSPKRASGNTIYF. The DNA for the CDR3 is TGTGCCAGCAGTTCCCACCCTAGTCCGAAAAGGGCCTCTGGAAACACCATATATTTT.

This clonotype was counted at least ten times. This chain joins TRBV12-5 and TRBJ1-2; possibly TRBD1 for D (6 bases). CDR1 is LGHNT, CDR2 FRNRAP, per germline. This CDR3 contains 13 residues. V lost 6 bases and J lost 0, with 8 bases in between. CDR3 region: CASGDSPNYGYTF. The CDR3 bases are TGTGCTAGTGGGGACAGTCCTAACTATGGCTACACCTTC.

This clonotype was found many times. The chain has TRBV20-1 and TRBJ2-5; D is perhaps TRBD2 (5 bases). CDR1 is DFQATT, CDR2 SNEGSKA, per germline (reference sequence). V gave up 6 bases and J gave up 2 bases, with 10 bases separating them. This CDR3 contains 12 residues. The CDR3 DNA reads TGCAGTGCGCAAGCGGAACAAGAGACCCAGTACTTC. Translating it yields CSAQAEQETQYF.

This clonotype was picked up many times. The chain joins TRBV30 to TRBJ2-7; 7 nucleotides line up with TRBD2. With 5 bases clipped from V and 1 base from J, the junction kept 2 bases outside the gene matches. There are 12 residues in the CDR3. Germline assignment: CDR1 GTSNPN and CDR2 SVGIG (reference sequence). The CDR3 region has the DNA TGTGCCTGGGGGGACTATTCCTACGAGCAGTACTTC. Translated, it gives CAWGDYSYEQYF.

Worth noting for this clonotype: A much larger clone lies one base from this, so it may be a read error. The V and J genes are TRBV7-2 and TRBJ2-5; D is possibly TRBD1 (6 bases). The CDR3 runs 14 residues. The V and J ends lost 5 bases and 7 bases respectively, with 17 bases between them. Germline assignment: CDR1 SGHTA and CDR2 FQGNSA. The DNA of the CDR3 is TGTGCCAGCAGCCCCCAGAGACAGGAAAGGACCCAGTACTTC. It encodes CASSPQRQERTQYF.

This clonotype has ten or more counts. V gene TRBV30 combines with J gene TRBJ2-7, with 10 bases lining up with TRBD2. This CDR3 is built from 14 residues. V lost 2 bases, J lost 2 bases, and 3 bases stayed unmatched. CDR1 and CDR2 (germline): GTSNPN, SVGIG (reference sequence). CDR3 sequence: CAWSYSGRAYEQYF. The CDR3, as DNA: TGTGCCTGGAGTTACAGCGGGAGGGCCTACGAGCAGTACTTC.

There are many counts of this clonotype. CDR3 in amino acids: CSVEAGGRTEAFF. CDR3 bases: TGCAGCGTTGAAGCGGGCGGTCGCACTGAAGCTTTCTTT. The V and J genes are TRBV29-1 and TRBJ1-1; the D is unclear. V gave up 1 base and J gave up 4 bases, with 10 bases separating them. Germline V lookup: CDR1 SQVTM, CDR2 ANQGSEA. This CDR3 has 13 amino acids.